Listed here is a single T cell receptor (beta chain). Stability of Graves' hyperthyroidism was defined as absent ophthalmopathy progression within 18 months. Subjects aged 18 to 65 presented with newly diagnosed hyperthyroidism of less than 2 months' duration. Template material for amplifying TCR beta CDR3 regions consisted of RNA transcripts. The HTBI set primed first-round TCR CDR3 RT-PCR. MiXCR, run by TCRdb on the multiplex PCR reads, gives a single entry per CDR3 protein. This table has about 560,000 distinct CDR3 sequences, around 15% appearing once. Germline CDR1 is MNHNY and CDR2 is SVGAGI (reference sequence). This CDR3 spans 17 amino acids. The V gene lost 2 bases and the J gene lost 2 bases, with 17 bases spanning the gap. This record comes from a study of T cells in Graves' hyperthyroidism and ophthalmopathy. Study-wide context: Peripheral blood was secured at the point of initial diagnosis, before any treatment.

The receptor was derived from a woman in her late teens or twenties with Graves' hyperthyroidism. This chain links TRBV6-6 with TRBJ2-3; D perhaps matches TRBD1 (6 bases). What was sequenced was blood. DNA for the CDR3: TGTGCCAGCAGTTACAGCTCAGGACAGAGATACACAGATACGCAGTATTTT. Protein sequence: CASSYSSGQRYTDTQYF.